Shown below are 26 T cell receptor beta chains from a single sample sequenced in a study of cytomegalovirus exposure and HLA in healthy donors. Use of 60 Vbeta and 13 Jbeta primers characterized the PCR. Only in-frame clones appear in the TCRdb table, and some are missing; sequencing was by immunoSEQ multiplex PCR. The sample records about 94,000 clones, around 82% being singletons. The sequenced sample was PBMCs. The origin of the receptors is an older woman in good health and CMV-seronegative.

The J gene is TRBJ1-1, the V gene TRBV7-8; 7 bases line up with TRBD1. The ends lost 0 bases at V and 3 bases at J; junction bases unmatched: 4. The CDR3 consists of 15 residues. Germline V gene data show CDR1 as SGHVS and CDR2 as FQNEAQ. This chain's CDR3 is CASSLADRGHTEAFF. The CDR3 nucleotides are TGTGCCAGCAGCTTAGCCGATAGGGGGCACACTGAAGCTTTCTTT.

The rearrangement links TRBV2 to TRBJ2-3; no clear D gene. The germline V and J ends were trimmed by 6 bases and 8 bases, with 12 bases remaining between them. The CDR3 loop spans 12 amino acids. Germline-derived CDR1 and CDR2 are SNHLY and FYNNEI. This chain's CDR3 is CASSVPVGTQYF. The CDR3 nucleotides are TGTGCCAGCAGCGTACCCGTCGGTACGCAGTATTTT.

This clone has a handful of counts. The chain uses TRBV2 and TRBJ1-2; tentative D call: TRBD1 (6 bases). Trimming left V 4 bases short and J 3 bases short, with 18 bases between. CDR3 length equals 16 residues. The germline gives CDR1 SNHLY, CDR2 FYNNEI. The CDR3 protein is CASSGQGRGLDYGYTF. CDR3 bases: TGTGCCAGCAGTGGTCAGGGGCGTGGGTTGGACTATGGCTACACCTTC.

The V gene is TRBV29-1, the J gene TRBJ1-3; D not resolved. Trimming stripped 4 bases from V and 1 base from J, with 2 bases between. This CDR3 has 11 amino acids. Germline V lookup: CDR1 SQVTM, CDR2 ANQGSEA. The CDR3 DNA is TGCAGCGTTGCGTCTGGAAACACCATATATTTT. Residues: CSVASGNTIYF.

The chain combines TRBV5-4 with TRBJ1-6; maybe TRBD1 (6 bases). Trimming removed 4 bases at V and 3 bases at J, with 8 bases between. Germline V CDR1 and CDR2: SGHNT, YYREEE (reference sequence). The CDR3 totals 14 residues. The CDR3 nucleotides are TGTGCCAGCAGCCGACAGGACTATAATTCACCCCTCCACTTT. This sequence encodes CASSRQDYNSPLHF.

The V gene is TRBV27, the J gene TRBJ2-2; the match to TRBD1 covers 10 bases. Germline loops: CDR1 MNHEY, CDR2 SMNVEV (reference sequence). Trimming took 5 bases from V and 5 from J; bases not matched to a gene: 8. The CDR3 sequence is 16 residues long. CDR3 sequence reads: CASSGLGTGETGELFF. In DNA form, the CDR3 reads TGTGCCAGCAGTGGACTGGGGACAGGGGAAACCGGGGAGCTGTTTTTT.

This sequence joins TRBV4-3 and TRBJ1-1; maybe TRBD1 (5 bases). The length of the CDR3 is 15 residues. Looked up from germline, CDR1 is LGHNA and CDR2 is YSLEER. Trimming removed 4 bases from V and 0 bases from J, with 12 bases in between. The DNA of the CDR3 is TGCGCCAGCAGCCCAGGACATTGGATGAACACTGAAGCTTTCTTT. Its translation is CASSPGHWMNTEAFF.

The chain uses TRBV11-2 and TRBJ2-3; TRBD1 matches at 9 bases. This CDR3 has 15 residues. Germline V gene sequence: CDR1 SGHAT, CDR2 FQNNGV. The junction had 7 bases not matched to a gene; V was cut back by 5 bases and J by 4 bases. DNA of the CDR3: TGTGCCAGCAGCCCCGGGACAGGGAGGGCAGATACGCAGTATTTT. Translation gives CASSPGTGRADTQYF.

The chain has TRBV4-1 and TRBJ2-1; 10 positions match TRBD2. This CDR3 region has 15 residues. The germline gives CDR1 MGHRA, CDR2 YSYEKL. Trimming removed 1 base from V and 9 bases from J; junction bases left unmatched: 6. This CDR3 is CASSQVPSGSSEQFF. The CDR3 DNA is TGCGCCAGCAGCCAAGTTCCTAGCGGGAGTTCTGAGCAGTTCTTC.

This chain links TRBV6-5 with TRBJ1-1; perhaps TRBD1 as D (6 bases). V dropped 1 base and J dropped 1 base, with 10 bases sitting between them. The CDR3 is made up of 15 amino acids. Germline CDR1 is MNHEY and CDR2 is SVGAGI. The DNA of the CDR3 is TGTGCCAGCAGTTACTTGGACAGCTCGAACACTGAAGCTTTCTTT. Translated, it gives CASSYLDSSNTEAFF.

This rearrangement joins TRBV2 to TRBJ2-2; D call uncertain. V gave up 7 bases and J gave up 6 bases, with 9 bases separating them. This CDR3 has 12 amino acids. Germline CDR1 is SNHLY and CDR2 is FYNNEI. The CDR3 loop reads CASILIPGELFF. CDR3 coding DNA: TGTGCCAGCATATTAATCCCCGGGGAGCTGTTTTTT.

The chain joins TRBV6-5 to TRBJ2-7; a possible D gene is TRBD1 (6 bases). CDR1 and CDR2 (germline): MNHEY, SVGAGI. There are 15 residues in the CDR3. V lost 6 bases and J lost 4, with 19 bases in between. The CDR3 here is CASSRGLRGEYEQYF. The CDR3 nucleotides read TGTGCCAGCAGCCGCGGGCTCAGGGGCGAGTACGAGCAGTACTTC.

Written as DNA, the CDR3 is TGCGCCAGCAGCCAATCCCGGGGTGGCAATGAGCAGTTCTTC. Protein: CASSQSRGGNEQFF. V gene TRBV4-1 combines with J gene TRBJ2-1; possibly TRBD2 for D (5 bases). Between the trimmed V and J ends, which lost 2 bases and 6 bases, there was a span of 11 bases. CDR3 length: 14 residues. The germline gives CDR1 MGHRA, CDR2 YSYEKL.

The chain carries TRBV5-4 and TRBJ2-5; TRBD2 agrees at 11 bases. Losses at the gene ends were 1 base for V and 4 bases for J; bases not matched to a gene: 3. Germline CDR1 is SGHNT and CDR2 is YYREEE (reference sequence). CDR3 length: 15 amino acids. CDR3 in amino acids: CASSLYLAGGETQYF. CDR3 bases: TGTGCCAGCAGCTTGTATCTAGCGGGGGGAGAGACCCAGTACTTC. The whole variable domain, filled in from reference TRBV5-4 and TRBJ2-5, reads ETGVTQSPTHLIKTRGQQVTLRCSSQSGHNTVSWYQQALGQGPQFIFQYYREEENGRGNFPPRFSGLQFPNYSSELNVNALELDDSALYLCASSLYLAGGETQYFGPGTRLLVL.

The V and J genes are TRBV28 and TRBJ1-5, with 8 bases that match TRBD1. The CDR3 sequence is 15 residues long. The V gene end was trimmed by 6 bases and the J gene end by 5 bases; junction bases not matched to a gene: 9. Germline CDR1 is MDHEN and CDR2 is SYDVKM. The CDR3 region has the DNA TGTGCCAGCAGAACAACACAGGGGGGGGATCAGCCCCAGCATTTT. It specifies CASRTTQGGDQPQHF.

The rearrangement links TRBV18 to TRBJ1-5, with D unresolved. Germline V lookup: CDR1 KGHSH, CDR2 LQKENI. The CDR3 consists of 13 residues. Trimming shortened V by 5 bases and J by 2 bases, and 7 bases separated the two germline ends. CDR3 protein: CASSGEGNQPQHF. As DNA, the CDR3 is TGTGCCAGCTCAGGGGAGGGCAATCAGCCCCAGCATTTT. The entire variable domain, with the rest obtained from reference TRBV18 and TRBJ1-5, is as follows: NAGVMQNPRHLVRRRGQEARLRCSPMKGHSHVYWYRQLPEEGLKFMVYLQKENIIDESGMPKERFSAEFPKEGPSILRIQQVVRGDSAAYFCASSGEGNQPQHFGDGTRLSIL.

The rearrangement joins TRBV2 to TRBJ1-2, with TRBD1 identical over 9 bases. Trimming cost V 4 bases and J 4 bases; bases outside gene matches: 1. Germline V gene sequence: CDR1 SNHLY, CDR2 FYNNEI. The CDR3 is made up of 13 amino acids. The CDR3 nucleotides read TGTGCCAGCAGTGCGACAGGGGGCTATGGCTACACCTTC. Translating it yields CASSATGGYGYTF.

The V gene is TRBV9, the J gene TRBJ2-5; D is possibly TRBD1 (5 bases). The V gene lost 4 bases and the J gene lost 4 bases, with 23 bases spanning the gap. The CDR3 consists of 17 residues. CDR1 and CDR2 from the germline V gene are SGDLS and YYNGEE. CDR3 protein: CASSPAEGRAVGETQYF. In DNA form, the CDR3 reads TGTGCCAGCAGCCCAGCAGAAGGCAGGGCGGTAGGAGAGACCCAGTACTTC.

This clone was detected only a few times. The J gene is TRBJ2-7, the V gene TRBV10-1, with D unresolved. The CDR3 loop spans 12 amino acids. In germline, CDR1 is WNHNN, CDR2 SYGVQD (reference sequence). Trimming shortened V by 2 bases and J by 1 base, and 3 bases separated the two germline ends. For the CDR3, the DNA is TGCGCCAGCAGTGAGACATCCTACGAGCAGTACTTC. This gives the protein CASSETSYEQYF.

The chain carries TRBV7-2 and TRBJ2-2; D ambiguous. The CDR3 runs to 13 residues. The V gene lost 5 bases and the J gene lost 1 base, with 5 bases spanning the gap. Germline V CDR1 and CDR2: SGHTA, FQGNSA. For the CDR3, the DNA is TGTGCCAGCAGCGTCCAGAACACCGGGGAGCTGTTTTTT. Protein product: CASSVQNTGELFF.

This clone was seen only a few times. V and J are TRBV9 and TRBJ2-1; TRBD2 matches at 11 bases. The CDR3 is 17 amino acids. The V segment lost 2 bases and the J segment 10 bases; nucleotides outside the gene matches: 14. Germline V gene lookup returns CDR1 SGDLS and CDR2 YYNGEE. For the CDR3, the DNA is TGTGCCAGCAGCGTGCAATTAGCGGGAGGGGGTTTTGAGGAGCAGTTCTTC. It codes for CASSVQLAGGGFEEQFF.

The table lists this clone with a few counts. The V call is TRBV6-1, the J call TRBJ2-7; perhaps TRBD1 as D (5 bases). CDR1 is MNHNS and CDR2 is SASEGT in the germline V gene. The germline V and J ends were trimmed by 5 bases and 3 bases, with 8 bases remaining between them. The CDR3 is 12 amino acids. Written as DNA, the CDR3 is TGTGCCAGCAGTCTTGACAGCTACGAGCAGTACTTC. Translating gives CASSLDSYEQYF.

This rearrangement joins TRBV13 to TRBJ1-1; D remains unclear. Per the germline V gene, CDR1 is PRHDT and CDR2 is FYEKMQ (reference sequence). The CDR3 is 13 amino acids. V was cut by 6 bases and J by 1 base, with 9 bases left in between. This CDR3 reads CASSRPGNTEAFF. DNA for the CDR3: TGTGCCAGCAGTCGACCGGGGAACACTGAAGCTTTCTTT.

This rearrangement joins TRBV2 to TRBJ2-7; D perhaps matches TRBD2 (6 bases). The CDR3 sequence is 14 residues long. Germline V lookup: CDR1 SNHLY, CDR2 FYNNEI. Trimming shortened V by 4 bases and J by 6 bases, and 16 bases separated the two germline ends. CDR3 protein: CASSVRLEGFEQYF. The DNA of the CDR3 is TGTGCCAGCAGTGTGAGACTAGAAGGTTTCGAGCAGTACTTC.

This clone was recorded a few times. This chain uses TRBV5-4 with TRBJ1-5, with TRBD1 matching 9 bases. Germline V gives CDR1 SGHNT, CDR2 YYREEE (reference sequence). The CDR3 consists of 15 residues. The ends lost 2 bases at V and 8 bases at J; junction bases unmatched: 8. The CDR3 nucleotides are TGTGCCAGCAGCTTCGACAGGGGGGTCCAGAAGCCCCAGCATTTT. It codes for CASSFDRGVQKPQHF.

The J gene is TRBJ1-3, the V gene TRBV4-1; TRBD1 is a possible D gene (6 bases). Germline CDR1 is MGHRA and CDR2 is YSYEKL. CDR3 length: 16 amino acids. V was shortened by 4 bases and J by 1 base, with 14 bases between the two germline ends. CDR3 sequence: CASSRPTRGSGNTIYF. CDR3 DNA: TGCGCCAGCAGCCGCCCGACGAGGGGGTCTGGAAACACCATATATTTT.